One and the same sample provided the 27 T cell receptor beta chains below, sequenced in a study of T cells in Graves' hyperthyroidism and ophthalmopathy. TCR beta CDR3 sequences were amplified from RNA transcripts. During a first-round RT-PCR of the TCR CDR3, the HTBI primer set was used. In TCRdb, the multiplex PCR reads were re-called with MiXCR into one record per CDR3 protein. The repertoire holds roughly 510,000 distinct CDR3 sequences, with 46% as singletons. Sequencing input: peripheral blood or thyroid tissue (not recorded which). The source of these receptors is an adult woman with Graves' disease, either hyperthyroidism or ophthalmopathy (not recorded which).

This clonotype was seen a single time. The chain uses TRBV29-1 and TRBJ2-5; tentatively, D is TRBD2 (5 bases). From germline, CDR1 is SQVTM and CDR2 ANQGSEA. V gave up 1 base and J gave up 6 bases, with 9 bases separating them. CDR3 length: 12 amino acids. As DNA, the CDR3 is TGCAGCGTTGAAGGGGGAGCGAAGACCCAGTACTTC. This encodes CSVEGGAKTQYF. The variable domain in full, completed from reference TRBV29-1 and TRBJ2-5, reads SAVISQKPSRDICQRGTSLTIQCQVDSQVTMMFWYRQQPGQSLTLIATANQGSEATYESGFVIDKFPISRPNLTFSTLTVSNMSPEDSSIYLCSVEGGAKTQYFGPGTRLLVL.

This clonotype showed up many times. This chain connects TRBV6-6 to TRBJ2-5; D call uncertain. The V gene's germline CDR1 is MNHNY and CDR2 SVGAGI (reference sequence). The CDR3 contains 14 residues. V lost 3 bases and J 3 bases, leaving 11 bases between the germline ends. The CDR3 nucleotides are TGTGCCAGCAGTTATCGGGCAGGAAAAGAGACCCAGTACTTC. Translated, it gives CASSYRAGKETQYF.

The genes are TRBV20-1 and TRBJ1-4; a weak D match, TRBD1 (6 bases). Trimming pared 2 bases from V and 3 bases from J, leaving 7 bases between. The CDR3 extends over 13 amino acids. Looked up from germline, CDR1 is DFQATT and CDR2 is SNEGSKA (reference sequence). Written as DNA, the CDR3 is TGCAGTGCTAGACAGGGGCCTAATGAAAAACTGTTTTTT. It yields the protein CSARQGPNEKLFF.

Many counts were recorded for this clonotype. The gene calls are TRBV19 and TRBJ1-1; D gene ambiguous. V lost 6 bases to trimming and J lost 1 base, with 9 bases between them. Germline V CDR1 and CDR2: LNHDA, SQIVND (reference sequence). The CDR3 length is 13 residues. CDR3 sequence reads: CASRSTANTEAFF. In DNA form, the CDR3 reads TGTGCCAGTAGAAGTACGGCGAACACTGAAGCTTTCTTT.

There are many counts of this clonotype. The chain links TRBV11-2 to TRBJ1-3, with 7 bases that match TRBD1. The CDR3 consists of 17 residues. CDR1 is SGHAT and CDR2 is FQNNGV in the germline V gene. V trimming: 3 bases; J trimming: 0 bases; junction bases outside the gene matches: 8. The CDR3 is CASSFLQGIVSGNTIYF. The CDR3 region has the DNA TGTGCCAGCAGCTTCCTACAGGGGATAGTCTCTGGAAACACCATATATTTT.

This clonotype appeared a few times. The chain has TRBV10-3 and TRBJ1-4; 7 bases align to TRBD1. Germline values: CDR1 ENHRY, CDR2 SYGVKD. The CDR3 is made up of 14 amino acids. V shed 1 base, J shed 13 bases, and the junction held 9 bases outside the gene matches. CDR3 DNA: TGTGCCATCAGTGAGTTGGACAGGCGCGGAGGACTGTTTTTT. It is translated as CAISELDRRGGLFF.

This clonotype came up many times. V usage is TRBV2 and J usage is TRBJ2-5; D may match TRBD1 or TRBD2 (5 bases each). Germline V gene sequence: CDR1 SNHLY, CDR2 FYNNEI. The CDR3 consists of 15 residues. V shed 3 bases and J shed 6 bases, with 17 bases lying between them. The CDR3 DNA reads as TGTGCCAGCAGTGATGGGACCAGGGTTGGAAAGACCCAGTACTTC. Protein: CASSDGTRVGKTQYF.

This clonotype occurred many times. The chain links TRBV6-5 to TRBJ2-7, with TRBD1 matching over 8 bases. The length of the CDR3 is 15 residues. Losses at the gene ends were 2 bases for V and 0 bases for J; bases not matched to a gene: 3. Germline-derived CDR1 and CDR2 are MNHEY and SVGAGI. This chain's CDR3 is CASSYRTGSSYEQYF. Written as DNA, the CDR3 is TGTGCCAGCAGTTACCGGACAGGGAGCTCCTACGAGCAGTACTTC.

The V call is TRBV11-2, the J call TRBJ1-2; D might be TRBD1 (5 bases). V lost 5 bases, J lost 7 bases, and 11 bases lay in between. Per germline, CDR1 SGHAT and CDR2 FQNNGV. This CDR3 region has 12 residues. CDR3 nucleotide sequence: TGTGCCAGCAGCCCCCGGCAGGGTGGCTACACCTTC. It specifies CASSPRQGGYTF.

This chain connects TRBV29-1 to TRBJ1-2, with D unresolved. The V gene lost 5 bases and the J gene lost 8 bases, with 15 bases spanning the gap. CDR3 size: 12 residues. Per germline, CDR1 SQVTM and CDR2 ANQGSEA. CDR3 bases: TGCAGCGTTACTTATAGCGGGAGGGGCTACACCTTC. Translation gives CSVTYSGRGYTF.

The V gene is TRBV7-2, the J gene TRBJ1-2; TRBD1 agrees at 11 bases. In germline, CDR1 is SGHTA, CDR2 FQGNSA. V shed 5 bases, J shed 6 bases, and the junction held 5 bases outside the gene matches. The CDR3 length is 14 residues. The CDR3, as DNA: TGTGCCAGCAGCCTCGGGACAGGGGGTGATGGCTACACCTTC. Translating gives CASSLGTGGDGYTF.

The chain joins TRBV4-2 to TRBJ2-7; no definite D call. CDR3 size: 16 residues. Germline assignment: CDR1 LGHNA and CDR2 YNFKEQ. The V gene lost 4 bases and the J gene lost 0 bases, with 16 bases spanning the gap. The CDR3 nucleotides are TGTGCCAGCAGCCTTCGGACGGGCCAGAGCTCCTACGAGCAGTACTTC. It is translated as CASSLRTGQSSYEQYF.

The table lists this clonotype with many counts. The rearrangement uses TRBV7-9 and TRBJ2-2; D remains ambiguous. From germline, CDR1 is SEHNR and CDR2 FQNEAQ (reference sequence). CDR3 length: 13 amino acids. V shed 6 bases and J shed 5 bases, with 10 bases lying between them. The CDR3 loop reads CASRMGGTGELFF. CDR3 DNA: TGTGCCAGCAGGATGGGTGGAACCGGGGAGCTGTTTTTT.

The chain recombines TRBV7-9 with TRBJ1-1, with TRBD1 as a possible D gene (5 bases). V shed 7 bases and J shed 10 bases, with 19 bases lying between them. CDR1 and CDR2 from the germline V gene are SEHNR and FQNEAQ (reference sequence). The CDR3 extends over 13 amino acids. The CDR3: CASIQTGRDGAFF. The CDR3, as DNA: TGTGCCAGCATACAAACCGGCAGGGATGGAGCTTTCTTT.

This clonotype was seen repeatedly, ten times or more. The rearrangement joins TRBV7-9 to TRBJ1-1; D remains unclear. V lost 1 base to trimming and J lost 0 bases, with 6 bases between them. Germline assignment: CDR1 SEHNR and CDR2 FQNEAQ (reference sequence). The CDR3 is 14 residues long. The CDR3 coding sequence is TGTGCCAGCAGCTTAGAGCCGATGAACACTGAAGCTTTCTTT. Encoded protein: CASSLEPMNTEAFF. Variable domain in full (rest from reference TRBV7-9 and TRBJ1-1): DTGVSQNPRHKITKRGQNVTFRCDPISEHNRLYWYRQTLGQGPEFLTYFQNEAQLEKSRLLSDRFSAERPKGSFSTLEIQRTEQGDSAMYLCASSLEPMNTEAFFGQGTRLTVV.

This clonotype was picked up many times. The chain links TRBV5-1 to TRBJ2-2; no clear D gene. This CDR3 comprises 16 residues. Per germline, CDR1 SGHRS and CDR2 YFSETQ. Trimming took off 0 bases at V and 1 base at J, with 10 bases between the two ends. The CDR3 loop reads CASSLAGHQNTGELFF. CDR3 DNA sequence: TGCGCCAGCAGCTTGGCCGGCCACCAGAACACCGGGGAGCTGTTTTTT.

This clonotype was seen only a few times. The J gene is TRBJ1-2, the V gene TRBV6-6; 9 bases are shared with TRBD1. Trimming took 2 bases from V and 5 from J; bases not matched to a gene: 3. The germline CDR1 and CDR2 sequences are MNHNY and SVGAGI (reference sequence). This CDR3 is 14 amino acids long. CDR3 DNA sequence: TGTGCCAGCAGTTACCTGACAGGGGGGTATGGCTACACCTTC. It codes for CASSYLTGGYGYTF.

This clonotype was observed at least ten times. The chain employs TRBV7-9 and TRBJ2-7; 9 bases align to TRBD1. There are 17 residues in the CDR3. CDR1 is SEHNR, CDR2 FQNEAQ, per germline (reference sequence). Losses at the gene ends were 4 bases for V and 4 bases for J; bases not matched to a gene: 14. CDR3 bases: TGTGCCAGCAGCTCTCTATTAGGGACAGGGAGGGGGTACGAGCAGTACTTC. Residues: CASSSLLGTGRGYEQYF. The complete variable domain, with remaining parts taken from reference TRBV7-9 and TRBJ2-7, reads DTGVSQNPRHKITKRGQNVTFRCDPISEHNRLYWYRQTLGQGPEFLTYFQNEAQLEKSRLLSDRFSAERPKGSFSTLEIQRTEQGDSAMYLCASSSLLGTGRGYEQYFGPGTRLTVT.

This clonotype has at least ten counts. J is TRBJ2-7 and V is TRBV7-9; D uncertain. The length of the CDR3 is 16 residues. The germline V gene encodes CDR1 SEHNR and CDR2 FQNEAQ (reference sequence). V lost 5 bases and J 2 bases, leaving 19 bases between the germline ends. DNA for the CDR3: TGTGCCAGCAGCCCAAATCGAGCACCCCCCCCCTACGAGCAGTACTTC. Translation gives CASSPNRAPPPYEQYF.

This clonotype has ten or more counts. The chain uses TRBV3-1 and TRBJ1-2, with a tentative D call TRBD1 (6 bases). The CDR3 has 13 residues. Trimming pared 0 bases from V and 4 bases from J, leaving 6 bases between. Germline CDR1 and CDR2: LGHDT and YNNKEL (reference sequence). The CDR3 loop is CASSQEDSYGYTF. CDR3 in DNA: TGTGCCAGCAGCCAAGAGGACAGCTATGGCTACACCTTC.

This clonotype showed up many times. CDR3 amino acids: CAISESRDGAYGYTF. CDR3 bases: TGTGCCATCAGTGAGTCCCGGGACGGAGCTTATGGCTACACCTTC. The chain combines TRBV10-3 with TRBJ1-2; D possibly corresponds to TRBD1 (5 bases). Germline lookup yields CDR1 ENHRY and CDR2 SYGVKD. The CDR3 loop spans 15 amino acids. V was shortened by 0 bases and J by 5 bases, with 13 bases between the two germline ends.

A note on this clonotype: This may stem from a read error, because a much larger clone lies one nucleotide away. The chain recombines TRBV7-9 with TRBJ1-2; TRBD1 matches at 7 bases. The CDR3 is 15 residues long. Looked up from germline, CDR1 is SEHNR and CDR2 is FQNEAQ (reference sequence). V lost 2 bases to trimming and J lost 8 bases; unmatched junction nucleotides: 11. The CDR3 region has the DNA TGTGCCAGCAGCTTAAGGACAGGCCGACCAACGGGCTACACCTTC. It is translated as CASSLRTGRPTGYTF.

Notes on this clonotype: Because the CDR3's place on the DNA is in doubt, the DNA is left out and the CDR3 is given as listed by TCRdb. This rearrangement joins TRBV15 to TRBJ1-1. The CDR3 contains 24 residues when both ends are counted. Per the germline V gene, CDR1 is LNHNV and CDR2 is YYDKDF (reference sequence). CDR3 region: CATSREDQPQYLCASSQRFTEAFF.

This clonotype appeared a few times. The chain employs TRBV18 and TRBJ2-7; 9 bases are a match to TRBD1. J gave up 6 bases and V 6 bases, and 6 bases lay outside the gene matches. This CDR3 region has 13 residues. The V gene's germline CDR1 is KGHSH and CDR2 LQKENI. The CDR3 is CASSKEQGAEQYF. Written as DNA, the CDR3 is TGTGCCAGCTCCAAGGAACAGGGGGCCGAGCAGTACTTC.

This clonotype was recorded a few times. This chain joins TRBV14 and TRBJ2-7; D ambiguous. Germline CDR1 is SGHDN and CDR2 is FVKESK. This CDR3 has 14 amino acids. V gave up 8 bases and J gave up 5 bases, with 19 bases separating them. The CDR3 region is CASSPPVTIHEQYF. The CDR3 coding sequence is TGTGCCAGCTCACCCCCAGTAACAATCCACGAGCAGTACTTC. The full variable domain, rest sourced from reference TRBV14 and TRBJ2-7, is EAGVTQFPSHSVIEKGQTVTLRCDPISGHDNLYWYRRVMGKEIKFLLHFVKESKQDESGMPNNRFLAERTGGTYSTLKVQPAELEDSGVYFCASSPPVTIHEQYFGPGTRLTVT.

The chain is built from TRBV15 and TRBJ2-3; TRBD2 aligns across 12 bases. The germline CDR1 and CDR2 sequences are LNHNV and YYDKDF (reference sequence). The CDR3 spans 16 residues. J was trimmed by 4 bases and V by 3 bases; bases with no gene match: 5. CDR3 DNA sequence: TGTGCCACCAGCAGCGGGACTAGCGGGTCAGCAGATACGCAGTATTTT. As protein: CATSSGTSGSADTQYF.

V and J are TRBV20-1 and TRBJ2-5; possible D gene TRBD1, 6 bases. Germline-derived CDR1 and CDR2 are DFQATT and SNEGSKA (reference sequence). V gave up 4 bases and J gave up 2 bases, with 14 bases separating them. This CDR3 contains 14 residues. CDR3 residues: CSAMPGQTQETQYF. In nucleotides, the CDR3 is TGCAGTGCTATGCCAGGACAGACACAAGAGACCCAGTACTTC.